This entry describes one TCR beta chain. This CDR3 has 16 amino acids. After removal of 4 bases from V and 1 base from J, the junction contained 5 bases not matched to a gene. CDR1 is SGHNT, CDR2 YYREEE, per germline (reference sequence). These data belong to a study of blood T cell repertoires in COVID-19. In the study overall: Some COVID-19 samples were acute and others convalescent; all came from the United States, Italy and Spain.

Original analysis: Estimation of nucleated cell counts relied on the amplification of reference gene primers. Here immunoSEQ multiplex PCR was the method, and the copy in TCRdb shows in-frame clones only, minus some. The DNA gave D and trimming, while V, J and clone size come from that table. The table has over 85,000 clones, about 85% seen once; the top ten hold roughly 24%. Sequencing was done on a sample of peripheral blood. The gene calls are TRBV5-4 and TRBJ1-1, with TRBD1 matching 12 bases. This sequence was found in a human donor in a cohort sampled during active COVID-19. The CDR3 DNA reads as TGTGCCAGCAGCCTTGGGACAGGGGGCGCGAACACTGAAGCTTTCTTT. It is translated as CASSLGTGGANTEAFF.